This record concerns one TCR beta chain sequence. Authors' processing steps: Estimates of nucleated cell counts were drawn from the amplification of reference gene primers. Assay: immunoSEQ multiplex PCR; the TCRdb copy retains only in-frame clones and omits some. V and J calls and clone size follow that table, whereas D and trimming were derived from the DNA. This table has about 50,000 clones, about 88% appearing once. The record originates from a study of blood T cell repertoires in COVID-19. For the study at large: From the United States, Italy and Spain came samples of acute and convalescent COVID-19. PBMCs, B-cell-depleted T cells, or T cells provided the cDNA or gDNA that made up the material.

CDR1 and CDR2 (germline): MNHEY, SMNVEV (reference sequence). With V trimmed by 2 bases and J by 5 bases, 2 bases remained unmatched. This CDR3 comprises 15 residues. The sequenced sample consisted of peripheral blood. The clonotype comes from a human donor with active COVID-19. The donor label of this sample is uncertain. The V and J genes are TRBV27 and TRBJ1-6; 8 bases are shared with TRBD1. CDR3 protein: CASSLQGQDNSPLHF. CDR3 DNA: TGTGCCAGCAGTTTACAGGGACAGGATAATTCACCCCTCCACTTT.